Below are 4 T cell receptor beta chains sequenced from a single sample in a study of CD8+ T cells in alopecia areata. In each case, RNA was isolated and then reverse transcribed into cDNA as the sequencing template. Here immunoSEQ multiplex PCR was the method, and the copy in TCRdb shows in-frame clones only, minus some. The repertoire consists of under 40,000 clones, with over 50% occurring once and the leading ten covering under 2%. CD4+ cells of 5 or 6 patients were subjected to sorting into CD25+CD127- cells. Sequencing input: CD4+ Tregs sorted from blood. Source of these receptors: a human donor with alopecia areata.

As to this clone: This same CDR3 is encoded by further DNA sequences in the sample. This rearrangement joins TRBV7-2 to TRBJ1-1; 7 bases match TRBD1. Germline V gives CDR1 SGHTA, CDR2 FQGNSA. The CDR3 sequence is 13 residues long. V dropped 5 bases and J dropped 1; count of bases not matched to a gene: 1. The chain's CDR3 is CASSRDRNTEAFF. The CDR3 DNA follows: TGTGCCAGCAGCCGGGACAGGAACACTGAAGCTTTCTTT. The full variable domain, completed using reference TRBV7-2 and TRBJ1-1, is GAGVSQSPSNKVTEKGKDVELRCDPISGHTALYWYRQSLGQGLEFLIYFQGNSAPDKSGLPSDRFSAERTGGSVSTLTIQRTQQEDSAVYLCASSRDRNTEAFFGQGTRLTVV.

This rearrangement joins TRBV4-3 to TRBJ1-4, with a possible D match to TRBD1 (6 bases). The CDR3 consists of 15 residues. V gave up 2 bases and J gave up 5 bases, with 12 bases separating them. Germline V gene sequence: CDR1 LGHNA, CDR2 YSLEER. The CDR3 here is CASSQHRGFNEKLFF. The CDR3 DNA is TGCGCCAGCAGCCAACATAGGGGGTTCAATGAAAAACTGTTTTTT.

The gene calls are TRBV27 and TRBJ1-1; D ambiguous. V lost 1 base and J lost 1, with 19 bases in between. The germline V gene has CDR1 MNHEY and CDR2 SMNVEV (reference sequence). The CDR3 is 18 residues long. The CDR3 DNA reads TGTGCCAGCAGTTTATGGAGTCCGGCCGAGAACAGGAACACTGAAGCTTTCTTT. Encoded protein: CASSLWSPAENRNTEAFF.

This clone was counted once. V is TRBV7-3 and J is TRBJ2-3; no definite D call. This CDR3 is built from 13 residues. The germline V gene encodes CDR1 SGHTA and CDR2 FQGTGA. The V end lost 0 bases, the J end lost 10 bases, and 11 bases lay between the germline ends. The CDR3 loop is CASSLTQAAPQYF. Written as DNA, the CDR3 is TGTGCCAGCAGCTTAACGCAGGCAGCCCCGCAGTATTTT.